These 27 T cell receptor beta chains were sequenced from one sample in a study of cytomegalovirus exposure and HLA in healthy donors. PCR amplification relied on 60 Vbeta primers (plus 13 Jbeta primers). This table comes from immunoSEQ multiplex PCR, and its TCRdb copy is limited to in-frame clones, with some not included. The sample table sets out some 140,000 clones. The sample consisted of PBMCs. Receptor source: a woman aged 55-70 years in good health and CMV-seronegative.

About this clone itself: Germline and junction disagree at one end, which may indicate a read error. V and J are TRBV7-7 and TRBJ2-5; D is possibly TRBD2 (7 bases). This CDR3 has 15 amino acids. Germline V lookup: CDR1 SSHAT, CDR2 FNYEAQ (reference sequence). The CDR3 region has the DNA TGTGCTAGCAGCCCCGGGACGGGGGGCAGGAAGACCCAGTACTTC. As protein: CASSPGTGGRKTQYF.

This sequence joins TRBV28 and TRBJ1-2; D uncertain. The V end lost 4 bases, the J end lost 5 bases, and 11 bases lay between the germline ends. Germline-derived CDR1 and CDR2 are MDHEN and SYDVKM. CDR3 length equals 13 residues. The CDR3 DNA is TGTGCCAGCAGTTCAGAACAGTATTATGGCTACACCTTC. The encoded protein is CASSSEQYYGYTF.

This rearrangement joins TRBV11-2 to TRBJ2-5; TRBD2 aligns across 9 bases. V was pared by 4 bases and J by 1 base, with 7 bases of the junction left unmatched. This CDR3 is 16 amino acids long. The V gene's germline CDR1 is SGHAT and CDR2 FQNNGV. The DNA of the CDR3 is TGTGCCAGCAGCTCTATAATTAGCGGGGGCCAAGAGACCCAGTACTTC. It translates to CASSSIISGGQETQYF.

The rearrangement uses TRBV2 and TRBJ1-6, with TRBD1 matching 12 bases. CDR1 is SNHLY, CDR2 FYNNEI, per germline. CDR3 size: 17 residues. The V gene end was trimmed by 4 bases and the J gene end by 7 bases; junction bases not matched to a gene: 8. The DNA for the CDR3 is TGTGCCAGCAGTGCCGGGACAGGGGGCGCCGGAAATTCACCCCTCCACTTT. Translation gives CASSAGTGGAGNSPLHF. Variable domain in full (rest from reference TRBV2 and TRBJ1-6): EPEVTQTPSHQVTQMGQEVILRCVPISNHLYFYWYRQILGQKVEFLVSFYNNEISEKSEIFDDQFSVERPDGSNFTLKIRSTKLEDSAMYFCASSAGTGGAGNSPLHFGNGTRLTVT.

This rearrangement joins TRBV27 to TRBJ1-5; 11 nucleotides line up with TRBD1. This CDR3 contains 15 residues. J lost 7 bases, V lost 6 bases, and 8 bases had no gene match. CDR1 MNHEY and CDR2 SMNVEV come from the germline V gene (reference sequence). Here the CDR3 DNA reads TGTGCCAGCAGACCGGACAGGGGGCAAAGCCAGCCCCAGCATTTT. It yields the protein CASRPDRGQSQPQHF.

The chain uses TRBV7-8 and TRBJ2-3; tentatively, D is TRBD2 (6 bases). Germline V gene data show CDR1 as SGHVS and CDR2 as FQNEAQ. The CDR3 totals 17 residues. Deletions cut 5 bases from V and 0 bases from J, with 18 bases between. CDR3: CASSPGPGGESTDTQYF. The CDR3 nucleotides are TGTGCCAGCAGCCCAGGCCCCGGGGGAGAGAGCACAGATACGCAGTATTTT.

The V call is TRBV6-5, the J call TRBJ1-2; TRBD1 aligns across 9 bases. CDR1 and CDR2 (germline): MNHEY, SVGAGI. This CDR3 is built from 11 residues. V lost 10 bases to trimming and J lost 8 bases; unmatched junction nucleotides: 5. The CDR3: CATTGGRGYTF. CDR3 sequence (DNA): TGTGCCACCACAGGGGGCAGGGGCTACACCTTC.

The chain combines TRBV6-4 with TRBJ2-3, with 7 bases matching TRBD2. Germline V gene lookup returns CDR1 MRHNA and CDR2 SNTAGT. The CDR3 is 14 residues long. Trimming took 6 bases from V and 0 from J; bases not matched to a gene: 3. The CDR3 loop reads CASSLGGSTDTQYF. In nucleotides, the CDR3 is TGTGCCAGCAGCCTCGGGGGGAGCACAGATACGCAGTATTTT.

This sequence joins TRBV30 and TRBJ2-3; D is unresolved. CDR3 length equals 14 residues. The germline V and J ends were trimmed by 3 bases and 2 bases, with 12 bases remaining between them. Per the germline V gene, CDR1 is GTSNPN and CDR2 is SVGIG (reference sequence). This CDR3 reads CAWRARPDTDTQYF. DNA for the CDR3: TGTGCCTGGAGGGCTCGCCCTGACACAGATACGCAGTATTTT.

The gene calls are TRBV2 and TRBJ2-5, with 7 bases fitting TRBD1. With the DNA end fitting TRBJ2-7 better, the J assignment may be wrong. The V gene's germline CDR1 is SNHLY and CDR2 FYNNEI. CDR3 length equals 12 residues. The CDR3 sequence: CASSGDSYEQYF. CDR3 bases: TGTGCCAGCAGTGGGGACAGCTACGAGCAGTACTTC.

DNA for the CDR3: TGTGCCAGCAGCGGTGGGAGGGGTCTAGTCTACGAGCAGTACTTC. It is translated as CASSGGRGLVYEQYF. The chain carries TRBV11-2 and TRBJ2-7; 7 bases are shared with TRBD2. V was clipped by 5 bases and J by 3 bases; unmatched bases: 10. The length of the CDR3 is 15 residues. The V gene's germline CDR1 is SGHAT and CDR2 FQNNGV.

The rearrangement uses TRBV29-1 and TRBJ2-7; D is perhaps TRBD2 (6 bases). There are 13 residues in the CDR3. The V and J ends lost 6 bases and 2 bases respectively, with 14 bases between them. The germline gives CDR1 SQVTM, CDR2 ANQGSEA. Here the CDR3 reads CSVGTFSAYEQYF. The CDR3 DNA follows: TGCAGCGTCGGGACTTTTTCGGCCTACGAGCAGTACTTC.

The chain links TRBV5-1 to TRBJ1-5, with D possibly TRBD1 on 6 matching bases. The CDR3 covers 17 residues. Germline values: CDR1 SGHRS, CDR2 YFSETQ. V lost 4 bases and J 5 bases, leaving 22 bases between the germline ends. This CDR3 reads CASSPLGGQGFHQPQHF. The CDR3 bases are TGCGCCAGCAGCCCCCTCGGGGGGCAGGGGTTTCATCAGCCCCAGCATTTT.

This chain uses TRBV10-2 with TRBJ2-1; 11 nucleotides align to TRBD2. This CDR3 spans 16 amino acids. Germline CDR1 reads WSHSY; CDR2 reads SAAADI. V shed 3 bases and J 4 bases; nucleotides not matched to a gene: 5. The CDR3, as DNA: TGCGCCAGCAGTGAAACTAGCGGGAGAGTATACAATGAGCAGTTCTTC. Translating it yields CASSETSGRVYNEQFF.

V gene TRBV9 combines with J gene TRBJ2-7, with 9 bases that match TRBD1. Germline CDR1 SGDLS, CDR2 YYNGEE. V shed 3 bases, J shed 7 bases, and the junction held 11 bases outside the gene matches. The CDR3 length is 15 residues. CDR3 loop: CASSGGTGKVGEQYF. The CDR3 region has the DNA TGTGCCAGCAGCGGGGGGACAGGGAAGGTGGGGGAGCAGTACTTC.

V usage is TRBV7-2 and J usage is TRBJ2-7; D is possibly TRBD1 (5 bases). Per the germline V gene, CDR1 is SGHTA and CDR2 is FQGNSA. Trimming took off 6 bases at V and 7 bases at J, with 28 bases between the two ends. The CDR3 contains 17 residues. CDR3 in DNA: TGTGCCAGCAGACAAAACATTCTGGCTTGGGGCGTACGGGAGCAGTACTTC. It encodes CASRQNILAWGVREQYF. The entire variable domain, with the rest obtained from reference TRBV7-2 and TRBJ2-7, is as follows: GAGVSQSPSNKVTEKGKDVELRCDPISGHTALYWYRQSLGQGLEFLIYFQGNSAPDKSGLPSDRFSAERTGGSVSTLTIQRTQQEDSAVYLCASRQNILAWGVREQYFGPGTRLTVT.

The chain is built from TRBV19 and TRBJ1-4, with TRBD1 identical over 7 bases. Germline trimming cut 4 bases from V and 8 bases from J; bases unmatched to any gene: 7. The CDR3 loop spans 14 amino acids. Germline CDR1 reads LNHDA; CDR2 reads SQIVND (reference sequence). Here the CDR3 reads CASSTQGMKEKLFF. DNA of the CDR3: TGTGCCAGTAGTACACAGGGGATGAAGGAAAAACTGTTTTTT.

The chain uses TRBV18 and TRBJ1-1, with D possibly TRBD1 on 6 matching bases. Between the trimmed V and J ends, which lost 1 base and 1 base, there was a span of 10 bases. The V gene's germline CDR1 is KGHSH and CDR2 LQKENI. CDR3 size: 15 residues. The CDR3 sequence: CASSPRDTPNTEAFF. CDR3 DNA: TGTGCCAGCTCACCACGGGACACCCCGAACACTGAAGCTTTCTTT. Supplemented by reference TRBV18 and TRBJ1-1, the full variable domain reads NAGVMQNPRHLVRRRGQEARLRCSPMKGHSHVYWYRQLPEEGLKFMVYLQKENIIDESGMPKERFSAEFPKEGPSILRIQQVVRGDSAAYFCASSPRDTPNTEAFFGQGTRLTVV.

The chain has TRBV6-1 and TRBJ2-1, with D possibly TRBD1 on 5 matching bases. This CDR3 has 15 amino acids. V lost 0 bases to trimming and J lost 3 bases, with 9 bases between them. Germline loops: CDR1 MNHNS, CDR2 SASEGT. As DNA, the CDR3 is TGTGCCAGCAGTGAAGCGGGGCCAGACTACAATGAGCAGTTCTTC. Amino acids: CASSEAGPDYNEQFF.

The CDR3, as DNA: TGTGCCTGGGGGACAGGACGTTATGGCTACACCTTC. Residues: CAWGTGRYGYTF. V gene TRBV30 combines with J gene TRBJ1-2; 8 nucleotides align to TRBD1. Germline values: CDR1 GTSNPN, CDR2 SVGIG (reference sequence). CDR3 length: 12 amino acids. Trimming took 5 bases from V and 5 from J; bases not matched to a gene: 4. Variable domain in full (rest from reference TRBV30 and TRBJ1-2): SQTIHQWPATLVQPVGSPLSLECTVEGTSNPNLYWYRQAAGRGLQLLFYSVGIGQISSEVPQNLSASRPQDRQFILSSKKLLLSDSGFYLCAWGTGRYGYTFGSGTRLTVV.

The chain couples TRBV6-5 to TRBJ1-2; TRBD1 agrees at 7 bases. V was pared by 6 bases and J by 8 bases, with 9 bases of the junction left unmatched. Germline V CDR1 and CDR2: MNHEY, SVGAGI. This CDR3 comprises 13 residues. This CDR3 reads CASSPTGVGGYTF. The CDR3 bases are TGTGCCAGCAGCCCTACAGGGGTTGGAGGCTACACCTTC.

The chain joins TRBV7-3 to TRBJ2-7; 8 positions agree with TRBD1. The trim removed 5 bases at V and 5 bases at J, leaving 8 bases unmatched. The CDR3 is 14 residues long. Germline loops: CDR1 SGHTA, CDR2 FQGTGA. The CDR3 bases are TGTGCCAGCAGCCCAGGGGGCGCGGGTCACGAGCAGTACTTC. Its protein product is CASSPGGAGHEQYF.

The chain is built from TRBV6-1 and TRBJ1-1, with a possible D match to TRBD1 (5 bases). Per the germline V gene, CDR1 is MNHNS and CDR2 is SASEGT. V dropped 3 bases and J dropped 7 bases, with 12 bases sitting between them. The CDR3 extends over 13 amino acids. The CDR3 nucleotides read TGTGCCAGCAGTGAGCTAGACAGACTTGAAGCTTTCTTT. Its protein is CASSELDRLEAFF.

The chain combines TRBV28 with TRBJ1-6; TRBD1 is a possible D gene (6 bases). The CDR3 consists of 16 residues. The V gene lost 2 bases and the J gene lost 7 bases, with 15 bases spanning the gap. Germline V CDR1 and CDR2: MDHEN, SYDVKM. CDR3 sequence (DNA): TGTGCCAGCAGTTTAAGGACAGTTTTTTCGAATTCACCCCTCCACTTT. Translated: CASSLRTVFSNSPLHF. Combining the CDR3 with reference TRBV28 and TRBJ1-6 gives the whole variable domain DVKVTQSSRYLVKRTGEKVFLECVQDMDHENMFWYRQDPGLGLRLIYFSYDVKMKEKGDIPEGYSVSREKKERFSLILESASTNQTSMYLCASSLRTVFSNSPLHFGNGTRLTVT.

J is TRBJ2-5 and V is TRBV6-5, with 7 bases that match TRBD1. The J call may be mistaken, given a closer DNA end match to TRBJ2-7. The CDR3 runs to 16 residues. Germline CDR1 reads MNHEY; CDR2 reads SVGAGI. The CDR3: CASSYSTGQRTYEQYF. The CDR3 bases are TGTGCCAGCAGTTACTCGACGGGACAGCGAACCTACGAGCAGTACTTC.

The genes are TRBV9 and TRBJ2-1; D may be TRBD2 (5 bases). The germline CDR1 and CDR2 sequences are SGDLS and YYNGEE. V was shortened by 0 bases and J by 0 bases, with 7 bases between the two germline ends. CDR3 size: 15 residues. CDR3 residues: CASSVVEGSYNEQFF. In DNA, the CDR3 is TGTGCCAGCAGCGTAGTAGAGGGCTCCTACAATGAGCAGTTCTTC.

This rearrangement joins TRBV10-3 to TRBJ2-6; D ambiguous. The V and J ends lost 10 bases and 0 bases respectively, with 7 bases between them. CDR1 is ENHRY and CDR2 is SYGVKD in the germline V gene. The CDR3 has 13 residues. The CDR3 loop reads CATRGSGANVLTF. In nucleotides, the CDR3 is TGTGCCACCCGCGGCTCTGGGGCCAACGTCCTGACTTTC.